This T cell receptor beta chain came from a study of immune evolution from preneoplasia to lung adenocarcinoma. As regards this clone: The antigen remains undetermined.

This CDR3 spans 17 amino acids. Germline trimming cut 2 bases from V and 5 bases from J; bases unmatched to any gene: 12. Germline V gene sequence: CDR1 WSHSY, CDR2 SAAADI. Clones were read by immunoSEQ multiplex PCR, and TCRdb kept only the in-frame ones, dropping some. The sample consists of roughly 10,000 clones, about 84% of them appearing once. Regarding the study as a whole: Top clone share appeared to fall from AAH through AIS, MIA, adenocarcinoma. Compared with EGFR-mutant or double wild-type lesions, KRAS-mutant nodules were more clonal.

Sequencing was carried out using FFPE minimally invasive lung adenocarcinoma tissue. The source of this sequence is a person aged 70 to 85 with lung adenocarcinoma. The rearrangement uses TRBV10-2 and TRBJ2-5; 9 bases map to TRBD2. CDR3 DNA: TGCGCCAGCAGTGAGGACGGGACTAGCAGGAGGGGGGAGACCCAGTACTTC. Its protein product is CASSEDGTSRRGETQYF.